This T cell receptor beta chain came from a study of cytomegalovirus exposure and HLA in healthy donors. About this clone: The antigen remains undetermined.

The donors were healthy bone marrow donors. The PCR contained 60 Vbeta and 13 Jbeta primers. The data were produced by immunoSEQ multiplex PCR, yet TCRdb's version contains in-frame clones alone and is incomplete. The sample lists 200,000 or so clones, around 85% occurring once. V was pared by 6 bases and J by 2 bases, with 1 base of the junction left unmatched. The V gene's germline CDR1 is SNHLY and CDR2 FYNNEI. The CDR3 contains 14 residues. Findings and limits, study-wide: A missense variant in DCLRE1C was later tied to TCR beta V- and J-gene trimming. The classifier, whose performance was assessed in both the original and validation cohorts, reportedly diagnosed cytomegalovirus status with high specificity and sensitivity. Among immune exposure information, only CMV serostatus was available.

The source of this sequence is a man aged 50 to 60 in good health and CMV-seronegative. The chain recombines TRBV2 with TRBJ2-1; 10 nucleotides line up with TRBD2. Input material: PBMCs. The CDR3 DNA sequence: TGTGCCAGCAGGAGCGGGGGGGCCTACAATGAGCAGTTCTTC. Its protein is CASRSGGAYNEQFF.